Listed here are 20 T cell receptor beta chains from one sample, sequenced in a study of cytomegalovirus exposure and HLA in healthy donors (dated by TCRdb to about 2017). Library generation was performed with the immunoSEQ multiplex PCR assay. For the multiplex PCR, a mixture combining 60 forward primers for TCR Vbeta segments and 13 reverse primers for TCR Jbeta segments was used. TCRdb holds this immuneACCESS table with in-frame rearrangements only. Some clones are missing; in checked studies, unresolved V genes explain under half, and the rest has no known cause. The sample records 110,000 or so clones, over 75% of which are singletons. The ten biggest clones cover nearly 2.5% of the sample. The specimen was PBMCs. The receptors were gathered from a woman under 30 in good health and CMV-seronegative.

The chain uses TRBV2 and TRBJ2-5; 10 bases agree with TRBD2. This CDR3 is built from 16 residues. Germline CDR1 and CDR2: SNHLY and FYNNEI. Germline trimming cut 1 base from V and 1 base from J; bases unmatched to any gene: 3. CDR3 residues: CASSEGGTSVQETQYF. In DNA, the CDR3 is TGTGCCAGCAGTGAAGGGGGGACTAGCGTCCAAGAGACCCAGTACTTC.

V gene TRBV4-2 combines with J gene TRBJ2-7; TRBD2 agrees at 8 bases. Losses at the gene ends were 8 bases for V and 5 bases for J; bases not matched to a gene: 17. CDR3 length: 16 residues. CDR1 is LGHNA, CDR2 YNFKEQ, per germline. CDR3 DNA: TGTGCCAGCGCCATGGGGGTCAGCGGGAGTCTCCACGAGCAGTACTTC. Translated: CASAMGVSGSLHEQYF.

CDR3 residues: CAWSGVGRTEAFF. DNA for the CDR3: TGTGCCTGGAGTGGAGTGGGGAGGACTGAAGCTTTCTTT. The chain uses TRBV30 and TRBJ1-1; D uncertain. CDR1 is GTSNPN and CDR2 is SVGIG in the germline V gene (reference sequence). V lost 1 base and J lost 5, with 11 bases in between. The CDR3 consists of 13 residues. Full variable domain (missing parts from reference TRBV30 and TRBJ1-1): SQTIHQWPATLVQPVGSPLSLECTVEGTSNPNLYWYRQAAGRGLQLLFYSVGIGQISSEVPQNLSASRPQDRQFILSSKKLLLSDSGFYLCAWSGVGRTEAFFGQGTRLTVV.

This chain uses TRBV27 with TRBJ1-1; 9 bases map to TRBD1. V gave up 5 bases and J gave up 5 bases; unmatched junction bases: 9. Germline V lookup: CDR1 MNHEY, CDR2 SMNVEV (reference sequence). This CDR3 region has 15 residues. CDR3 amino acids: CASSVPGTGMTEAFF. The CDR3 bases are TGTGCCAGCAGTGTACCCGGGACAGGGATGACTGAAGCTTTCTTT.

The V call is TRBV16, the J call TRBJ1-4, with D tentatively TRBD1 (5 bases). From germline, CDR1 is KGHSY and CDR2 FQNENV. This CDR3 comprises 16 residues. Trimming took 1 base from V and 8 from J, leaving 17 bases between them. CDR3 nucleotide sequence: TGTGCCAGCAGCCAATACGCCGTCCAGGGTGGAGAAAAACTGTTTTTT. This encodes CASSQYAVQGGEKLFF.

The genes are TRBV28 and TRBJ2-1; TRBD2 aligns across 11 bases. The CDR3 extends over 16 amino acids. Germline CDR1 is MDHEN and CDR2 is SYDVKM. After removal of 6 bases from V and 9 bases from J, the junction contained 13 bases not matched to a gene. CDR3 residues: CASSAPTSGSWSEQFF. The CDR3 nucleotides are TGTGCCAGCAGCGCCCCCACTAGCGGGAGCTGGAGTGAGCAGTTCTTC.

The CDR3 DNA reads as TGTGCCAGTAGTGGACAGATTTCCTCGGGGACCCAGTACTTC. As protein: CASSGQISSGTQYF. V and J are TRBV19 and TRBJ2-5; tentatively, D is TRBD1 (6 bases). CDR1 is LNHDA and CDR2 is SQIVND in the germline V gene (reference sequence). Trimming took off 5 bases at V and 7 bases at J, with 17 bases between the two ends. This CDR3 comprises 14 residues.

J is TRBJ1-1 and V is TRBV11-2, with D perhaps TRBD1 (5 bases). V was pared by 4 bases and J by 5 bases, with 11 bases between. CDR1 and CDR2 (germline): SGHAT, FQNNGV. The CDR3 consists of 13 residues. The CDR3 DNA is TGTGCCAGCAGCTACGCGAAGGGGACTGAAGCTTTCTTT. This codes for CASSYAKGTEAFF.

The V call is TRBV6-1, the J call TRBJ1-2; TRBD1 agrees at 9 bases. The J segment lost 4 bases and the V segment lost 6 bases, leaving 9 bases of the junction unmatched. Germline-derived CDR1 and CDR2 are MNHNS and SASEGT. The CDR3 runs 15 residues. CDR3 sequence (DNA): TGTGCCAGCAGAACCGCCGGGACAGGGACCTATGGCTACACCTTC. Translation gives CASRTAGTGTYGYTF.

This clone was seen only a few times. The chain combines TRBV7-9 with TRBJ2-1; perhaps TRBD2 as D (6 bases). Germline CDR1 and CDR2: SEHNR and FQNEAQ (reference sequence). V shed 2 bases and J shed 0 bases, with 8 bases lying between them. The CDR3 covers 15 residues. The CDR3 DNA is TGTGCCAGCAGCTTACTACTAGCCTCCTACAATGAGCAGTTCTTC. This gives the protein CASSLLLASYNEQFF.

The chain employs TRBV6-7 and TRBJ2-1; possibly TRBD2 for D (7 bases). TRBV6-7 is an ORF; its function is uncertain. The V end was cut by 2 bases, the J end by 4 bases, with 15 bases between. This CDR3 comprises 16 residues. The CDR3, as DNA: TGTGCCAGCAGTTACCCGGGGGCGGGGGCTTACAATGAGCAGTTCTTC. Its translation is CASSYPGAGAYNEQFF.

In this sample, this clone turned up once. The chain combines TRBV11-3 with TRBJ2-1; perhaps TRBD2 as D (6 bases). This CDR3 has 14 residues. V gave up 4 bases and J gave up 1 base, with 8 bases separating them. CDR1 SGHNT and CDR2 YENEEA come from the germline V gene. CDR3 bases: TGTGCCAGCAGCTCCGGGGGTTCCTACAATGAGCAGTTCTTC. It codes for CASSSGGSYNEQFF.

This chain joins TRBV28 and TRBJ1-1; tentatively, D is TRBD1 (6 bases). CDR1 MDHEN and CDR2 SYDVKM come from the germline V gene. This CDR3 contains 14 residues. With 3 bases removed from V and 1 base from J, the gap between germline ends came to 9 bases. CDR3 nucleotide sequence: TGTGCCAGCAGTTTGGGGACAAGGAACACTGAAGCTTTCTTT. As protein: CASSLGTRNTEAFF.

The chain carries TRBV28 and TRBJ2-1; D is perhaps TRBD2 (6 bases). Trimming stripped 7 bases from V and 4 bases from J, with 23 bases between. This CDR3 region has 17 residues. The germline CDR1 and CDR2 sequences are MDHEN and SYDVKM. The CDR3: CASKFRGLRFPYNEQFF. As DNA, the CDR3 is TGTGCCAGCAAATTCCGGGGACTCCGTTTCCCGTACAATGAGCAGTTCTTC.

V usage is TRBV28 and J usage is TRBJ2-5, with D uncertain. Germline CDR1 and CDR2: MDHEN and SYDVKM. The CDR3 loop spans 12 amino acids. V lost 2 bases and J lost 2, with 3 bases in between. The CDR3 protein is CASSLLQETQYF. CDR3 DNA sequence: TGTGCCAGCAGTTTACTTCAAGAGACCCAGTACTTC.

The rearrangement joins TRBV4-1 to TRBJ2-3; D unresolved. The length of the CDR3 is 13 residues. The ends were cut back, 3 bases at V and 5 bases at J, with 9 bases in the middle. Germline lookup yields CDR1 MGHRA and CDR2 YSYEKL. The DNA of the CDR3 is TGCGCCAGCAGCCATCGTGAGGAAGATACGCAGTATTTT. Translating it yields CASSHREEDTQYF.

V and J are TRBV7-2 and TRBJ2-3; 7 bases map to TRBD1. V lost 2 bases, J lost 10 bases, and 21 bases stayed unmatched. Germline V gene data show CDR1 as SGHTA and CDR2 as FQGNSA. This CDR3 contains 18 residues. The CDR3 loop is CASSLKGGSGLKSFSQYF. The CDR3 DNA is TGTGCCAGCAGCTTAAAAGGGGGCTCCGGCTTAAAGTCGTTTTCGCAGTATTTT. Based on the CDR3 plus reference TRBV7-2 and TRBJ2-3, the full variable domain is GAGVSQSPSNKVTEKGKDVELRCDPISGHTALYWYRQSLGQGLEFLIYFQGNSAPDKSGLPSDRFSAERTGGSVSTLTIQRTQQEDSAVYLCASSLKGGSGLKSFSQYFGPGTRLTVL.

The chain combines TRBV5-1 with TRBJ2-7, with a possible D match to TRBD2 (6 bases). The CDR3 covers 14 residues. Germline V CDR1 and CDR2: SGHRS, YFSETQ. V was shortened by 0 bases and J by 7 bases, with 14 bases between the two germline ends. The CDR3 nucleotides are TGCGCCAGCAGCTTGGTGACGGACTACGAGGAGCAGTACTTC. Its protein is CASSLVTDYEEQYF.

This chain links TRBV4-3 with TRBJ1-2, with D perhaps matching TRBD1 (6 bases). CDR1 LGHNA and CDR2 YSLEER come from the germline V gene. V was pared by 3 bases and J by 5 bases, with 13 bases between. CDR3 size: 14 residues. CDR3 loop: CASSQGGLGYGYTF. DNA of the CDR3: TGCGCCAGCAGCCAGGGGGGGCTCGGATATGGCTACACCTTC.

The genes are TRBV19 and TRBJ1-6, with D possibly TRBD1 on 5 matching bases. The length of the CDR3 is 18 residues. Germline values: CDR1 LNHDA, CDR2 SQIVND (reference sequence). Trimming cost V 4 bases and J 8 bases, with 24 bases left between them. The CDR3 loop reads CASSRPGEMTVRDSPLHF. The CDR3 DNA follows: TGTGCCAGTAGTAGACCGGGAGAGATGACAGTGCGGGATTCACCCCTCCACTTT.